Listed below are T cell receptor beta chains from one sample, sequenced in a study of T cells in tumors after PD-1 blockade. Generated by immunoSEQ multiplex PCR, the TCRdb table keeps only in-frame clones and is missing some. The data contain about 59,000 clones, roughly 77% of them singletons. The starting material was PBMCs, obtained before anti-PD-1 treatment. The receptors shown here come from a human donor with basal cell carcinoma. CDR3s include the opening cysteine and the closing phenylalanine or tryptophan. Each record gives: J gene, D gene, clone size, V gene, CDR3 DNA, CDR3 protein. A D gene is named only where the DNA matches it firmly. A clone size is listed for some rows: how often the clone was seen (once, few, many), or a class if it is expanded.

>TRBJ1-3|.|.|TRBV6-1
TGTGCCAGCAGTGAAGCCGCGAGCTCTGGAAACACCATATATTTT
CASSEAASSGNTIYF
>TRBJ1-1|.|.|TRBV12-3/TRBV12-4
TGTGCCAGCAAAGGGACGGGTAACACTGAAGCTTTCTTT
CASKGTGNTEAFF
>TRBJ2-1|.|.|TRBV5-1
TGCGCCAGCAGCTTTTCACTAGATGAGCAGTTCTTC
CASSFSLDEQFF
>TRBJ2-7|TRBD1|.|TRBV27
TGTGCCAGCCGCCGGACAGGGATTCTTGGCGAGCAGTACTTC
CASRRTGILGEQYF
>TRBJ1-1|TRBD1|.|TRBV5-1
TGCGCCAGCAGCGTTGGGACAGCGAACACTGAAGCTTTCTTT
CASSVGTANTEAFF
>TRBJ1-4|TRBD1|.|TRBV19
TGTGCCAGTAGAAAACAGGGGTTAGGAAAACTGTTTTTT
CASRKQGLGKLFF
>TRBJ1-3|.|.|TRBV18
TGTGCCAGCTCACCAACGAACGGGCCCTCTGGAAACACCATATATTTT
CASSPTNGPSGNTIYF
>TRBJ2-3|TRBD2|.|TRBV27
TGTGCCAGCAGTCCCGTCAGACTAGCGGGGGGATTTCCAGATACGCAGTATTTT
CASSPVRLAGGFPDTQYF
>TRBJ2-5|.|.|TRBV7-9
TGTGCCAGCAGCCCCAGGGGAAACGGAGAGACCCAGTACTTC
CASSPRGNGETQYF
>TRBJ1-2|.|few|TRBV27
TGTGCCAGCAGTTCTTATAGGGCGAGGGGCTACACCTTC
CASSSYRARGYTF
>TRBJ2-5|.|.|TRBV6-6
TGTGCCAGCAGCCCCTTTGACAGACAAGAGACCCAGTACTTC
CASSPFDRQETQYF
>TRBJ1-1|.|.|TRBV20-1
TGCAGTGCGAGCTGGGACACTGAAGCTTTCTTT
CSASWDTEAFF
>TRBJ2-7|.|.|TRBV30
TGTGCCTGGAGGGGCGGGGCGGGGCCCTACGAGCAGTACTTC
CAWRGGAGPYEQYF